This T cell receptor (beta chain) was captured in a study of Ad26.COV2.S vaccination and SARS-CoV-2 variants. Specified treatment: some 20 received Ad26.COV2.S at low or high dose, single or two shots; roughly 5 received placebo; per-sample allocation not given. Samples analyzed were those drawn on day 63 after the first vaccine or placebo injection. Germline loops: CDR1 MNHNS, CDR2 SASEGT. J lost 8 bases, V lost 3 bases, and 14 bases had no gene match. This CDR3 has 16 amino acids. Repertoires were generated with immunoSEQ multiplex PCR, while TCRdb's copy carries only in-frame clones and drops some. There are 300,000 to 350,000 clones in the sample; 75% to 90% occur only once, and around a tenth lies in the top ten.

The specimen was peripheral blood, collected in a trial of Ad26.COV2.S vaccine versus placebo. The TCR comes from a person aged 18 to 65 who received the Ad26.COV2.S COVID-19 vaccine or a placebo. The chain uses TRBV6-1 and TRBJ1-2; 8 nucleotides match TRBD1. For the CDR3, the DNA is TGTGCCAGCAGTGATCCAGGTGGACAGGGCGAGACCGGCTACACCTTC. This encodes CASSDPGGQGETGYTF.